These T cell receptor beta chains were read from a single sample in a study of cytomegalovirus exposure and HLA in healthy donors. The repertoire was sequenced with immunoSEQ multiplex PCR; TCRdb's copy has only in-frame clones and lacks some. Among about 150,000 clones listed, roughly three quarters were seen once. Material for sequencing was PBMCs. These TCRs come from a human donor in good health. Each CDR3 is given with its conserved first and last residue. A D gene is named only where the DNA matches it firmly. A row's size may be missing; if present it is once, few, many or a size class.

CDR3 protein,CDR3 DNA,J gene,CDR3 length,clone size,D gene,V gene
CATSRDTGQGNTEAFF,TGTGCCACCAGCAGAGATACGGGACAGGGTAACACTGAAGCTTTCTTT,TRBJ1-1,16,few,TRBD1,TRBV15
CASSLALAGGVEQYF,TGTGCCAGCAGCTTAGCATTAGCAGGGGGCGTCGAGCAGTACTTC,TRBJ2-7,15,.,TRBD1,TRBV7-9
CASSPSKGLYEQYF,TGTGCCAGCTCACCGTCGAAGGGACTCTACGAGCAGTACTTC,TRBJ2-7,14,.,.,TRBV18
CASSPGGEGPYGYTF,TGTGCCAGCAGCCCGGGGGGGGAGGGACCGTATGGCTACACCTTC,TRBJ1-2,15,.,.,TRBV7-3
CASSSARQAYGYTF,TGTGCCAGCAGTTCAGCCAGACAGGCCTATGGCTACACCTTC,TRBJ1-2,14,once,.,TRBV6-5
CASSPRSTGNTEAFF,TGTGCCAGTAGTCCCAGATCGACGGGGAACACTGAAGCTTTCTTT,TRBJ1-1,15,.,.,TRBV19
CASSEGGQGLYEQYF,TGTGCCAGCAGTGAAGGGGGACAGGGTCTCTACGAGCAGTACTTC,TRBJ2-7,15,.,TRBD1,TRBV2
CASSYSANEQFF,TGTGCCAGTAGCTACTCCGCCAATGAGCAGTTCTTC,TRBJ2-1,12,.,.,TRBV19
CASSPGSGYTF,TGTGCCAGCTCACCCGGGTCCGGCTACACCTTC,TRBJ1-2,11,.,.,TRBV18
CARSSPLSGRNHHTDTQYF,TGTGCCAGAAGCTCCCCCCTGAGCGGGAGGAACCACCACACAGATACGCAGTATTTT,TRBJ2-3,19,.,TRBD2,TRBV5-3
CASSAPLAGGSYNEQFF,TGTGCCAGCAGCGCGCCACTAGCGGGGGGCTCCTACAATGAGCAGTTCTTC,TRBJ2-1,17,.,TRBD2,TRBV9
CASSGTSGGEQYF,TGTGCCAGCAGCGGGACTAGCGGGGGGGAGCAGTACTTC,TRBJ2-7,13,few,TRBD2,TRBV9
CAWRLRSGTGTYEQYF,TGTGCCTGGAGGCTTCGATCCGGGACAGGTACCTACGAGCAGTACTTC,TRBJ2-7,16,.,TRBD1,TRBV30
CASSQDVGPNQPQHF,TGTGCCAGCAGCCAAGATGTGGGGCCTAATCAGCCCCAGCATTTT,TRBJ1-5,15,.,.,TRBV4-2
CASSQDTGPGANVLTF,TGCGCCAGCAGCCAAGATACGGGTCCTGGGGCCAACGTCCTGACTTTC,TRBJ2-6,16,.,.,TRBV4-1
CASSRLTGLRNEQFF,TGTGCCAGCAGCCGGCTGACAGGGTTACGCAATGAGCAGTTCTTC,TRBJ2-1,15,.,TRBD1,TRBV7-6
CASRDAKGVFDNEQFF,TGCGCCAGCAGGGACGCGAAAGGGGTTTTTGACAATGAGCAGTTCTTC,TRBJ2-1,16,.,.,TRBV5-1
CASSEGRSGNQPQHF,TGTGCCAGCAGTGAAGGACGATCGGGAAATCAGCCCCAGCATTTT,TRBJ1-5,15,once,.,TRBV6-1
CASSQDHVGGSQETQYF,TGTGCCAGCAGCCAAGATCATGTGGGAGGGAGCCAAGAGACCCAGTACTTC,TRBJ2-5,17,.,TRBD2,TRBV4-2
CASSPTGGIGYPF,TGTGCCAGCAGCCCCACAGGGGGCATTGGCTACCCCTTC,TRBJ1-2,13,.,TRBD1,TRBV6-5
CASSNPGTPTYEQYF,TGTGCCAGCAGCAACCCCGGGACTCCGACGTACGAGCAGTACTTC,TRBJ2-7,15,.,.,TRBV7-6
CASSFLPGGQLRTGELFF,TGTGCCAGCAGCTTCCTGCCGGGAGGGCAGCTCAGGACCGGGGAGCTGTTTTTT,TRBJ2-2,18,.,TRBD2,TRBV7-9
CASRYYRSSSYEQYF,TGTGCCAGCAGATACTACAGGAGTAGCTCCTACGAGCAGTACTTC,TRBJ2-7,15,.,.,TRBV6-5
CASSPPRGSYGYTF,TGTGCCAGCAGTCCTCCCAGGGGCAGCTATGGCTACACCTTC,TRBJ1-2,14,.,.,TRBV28
CASSLTGQGMTTDTQYF,TGTGCCAGCAGCTTAACCGGACAGGGCATGACCACAGATACGCAGTATTTT,TRBJ2-3,17,.,TRBD1,TRBV7-3
CASSLGTGGFNEKLFF,TGTGCCAGCAGCTTAGGTACAGGGGGCTTTAATGAAAAACTGTTTTTT,TRBJ1-4,16,.,TRBD1,TRBV7-9